The rows below give T cell receptor beta chains drawn from one sample of a study of shared clonotypes between healthy human individuals. Produced via immunoSEQ multiplex PCR; TCRdb's table is partial and in-frame only. The repertoire includes hundreds of thousands of clones, approximately 96% of them detected once, and 0.11% sits in the top ten. The specimen was naive CD8+ T cells sorted from blood. The receptor source for this set is a woman between 25 and 40 years old in good health. Both conserved end residues are part of each CDR3. D genes are given only for firm matches. The size of a clone is reported for some rows only, either as once, few or many, or as a class for expanded clones.

TRBJ2-7 TRBD2 TRBV6-1 . TGTGCCAGCAGTGAAGCTAGCGGGAGGGAGTACGAGCAGTACTTC CASSEASGREYEQYF
TRBJ2-1 . TRBV10-2 . TGCGCCAGCAGGTTAGGGGGGGAGCAGTTCTTC CASRLGGEQFF
TRBJ2-7 . TRBV28 . TGTGCCAGCAGTTATGGGGCTTACTACGAGCAGTACTTC CASSYGAYYEQYF
TRBJ2-7 . TRBV27 . TGTGCCAGCAGTGGGGATTACTACGAGCAGTACTTC CASSGDYYEQYF
TRBJ2-3 . TRBV9 . TGTGCCAGTCAATCCTTGGGCACAGATACGCAGTATTTT CASQSLGTDTQYF
TRBJ2-7 TRBD2 TRBV2 . TGTGCCAGCAGTGAAGGGACGGCGGGAGTCGTCTACGAGCAGTACTTC CASSEGTAGVVYEQYF
TRBJ2-6 . TRBV6-1 . TGTGCCAGCAGTGAATTTGGGGCCAACGTCCTGACTTTC CASSEFGANVLTF
TRBJ2-7 . TRBV7-9 . TGTGCCAGCAGCTTAGCAGGGGACGAGCAGTACTTC CASSLAGDEQYF
TRBJ2-6 TRBD1 TRBV14 . TGTGCCAGCAGCCAATTGGGACAGGGCCCCGGGGCCAACGTCCTGACTTTC CASSQLGQGPGANVLTF
TRBJ1-5 TRBD1 TRBV28 . TGTGCCAGCAGTTGGACAGGGAGCAATCAGCCCCAGCATTTT CASSWTGSNQPQHF
TRBJ2-4 TRBD2 TRBV9 . TGTGCCAGCAGCATAACTAGCGGATGGGCCCAAAACATTCAGTACTTC CASSITSGWAQNIQYF
TRBJ1-1 . TRBV7-9 few TGTGCCAGCCGGCGGGAAACTGAAGCTTTCTTT CASRRETEAFF
TRBJ2-7 . TRBV7-6 . TGTGCCAGCAGCTCCTCGGAGGCTACGGCCTCCTACGAGCAGTACTTC CASSSSEATASYEQYF
TRBJ2-7 TRBD2 TRBV19 . TGTGCCACCCGAGGACTAGCCGACCTCGAGCAGTACTTC CATRGLADLEQYF
TRBJ2-7 . TRBV11-2 . TGTGCCAGCAGCTTAAACGGGCCGACCTACGAGCAGTACTTC CASSLNGPTYEQYF
TRBJ2-5 TRBD1 TRBV2 . TGTGCCAGCAGTCCACACCGGGACAGGGTTATAAAGACCCAGTACTTC CASSPHRDRVIKTQYF
TRBJ1-5 . TRBV5-4 . TGTGCCAGCAGCTTGGCAGAGAGCAATCAGCCCCAGCATTTT CASSLAESNQPQHF
TRBJ2-3 TRBD2 TRBV29-1 . TGCAGCGTGAGGACTAGCGGGATGGCAGATACGCAGTATTTT CSVRTSGMADTQYF
TRBJ2-7 . TRBV2 . TGTGCCAGCAGTGAAGCTGGGGGGGGCAACTCCTACGAGCAGTACTTC CASSEAGGGNSYEQYF
TRBJ2-7 TRBD2 TRBV7-6 once TGTGCCAGCAGCTTAGGGACTAGCGGTGCCTCCTACGAGCAGTACTTC CASSLGTSGASYEQYF
TRBJ1-1 . TRBV9 . TGTGCCAGCAGCGTAGGTTCCCCGGACACTGAAGCTTTCTTT CASSVGSPDTEAFF
TRBJ2-3 . TRBV25-1 . TGTGCCAGCAGTGAACTGGTTAGCGGTCCACCACGCACAGATACGCAGTATTTT CASSELVSGPPRTDTQYF
TRBJ2-7 . TRBV6-1 . TGTGCCAGCAGCGGACCCAGCTCCTACGAGCAGTACTTC CASSGPSSYEQYF
TRBJ1-3 . TRBV13 . TGTGCCAGCACCCTCGGGGACATAGGAAACACCATATATTTT CASTLGDIGNTIYF
TRBJ1-1 TRBD1 TRBV28 . TGTGCCAGCAGTATGGGACAGGGGGCGCTGACTGAAGCTTTCTTT CASSMGQGALTEAFF
TRBJ2-3 . TRBV5-6 once TGTGCCAGCAGCTTTGCCTTGAGCACAGATACGCAGTATTTT CASSFALSTDTQYF
TRBJ2-7 TRBD1 TRBV7-2 once TGTGCCAGCAGCTTAGGACAGGGAGAGGGGCCTGACGAGCAGTACTTC CASSLGQGEGPDEQYF
TRBJ2-7 TRBD1 TRBV28 . TGTGCCAGCGAAACCACAGGGGGCCCCTACGAGCAGTACTTC CASETTGGPYEQYF
TRBJ1-5 . TRBV6-6 . TGTGCCAGCAGTTACTCTCAGACAGGCAGCAATCAGCCCCAGCATTTT CASSYSQTGSNQPQHF
TRBJ1-2 TRBD1 TRBV6-5 . TGTGCCAGCAGTACGCAGACAGGGCACTATGGCTACACCTTC CASSTQTGHYGYTF
TRBJ1-2 TRBD1 TRBV28 . TGTGCCAGCAGTTATCCTCGACAGGGGGAAGGTGGCTACACCTTC CASSYPRQGEGGYTF